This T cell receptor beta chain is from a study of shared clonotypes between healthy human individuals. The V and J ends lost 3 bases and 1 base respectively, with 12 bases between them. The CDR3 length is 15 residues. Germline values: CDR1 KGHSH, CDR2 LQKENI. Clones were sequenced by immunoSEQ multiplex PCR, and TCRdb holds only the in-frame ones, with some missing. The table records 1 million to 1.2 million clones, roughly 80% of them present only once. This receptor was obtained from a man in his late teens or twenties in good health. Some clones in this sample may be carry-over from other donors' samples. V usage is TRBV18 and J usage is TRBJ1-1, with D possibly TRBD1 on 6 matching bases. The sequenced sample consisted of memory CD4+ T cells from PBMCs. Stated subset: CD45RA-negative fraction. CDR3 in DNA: TGTGCCAGCTCACCTTTGACAGGACCGAACACTGAAGCTTTCTTT. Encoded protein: CASSPLTGPNTEAFF. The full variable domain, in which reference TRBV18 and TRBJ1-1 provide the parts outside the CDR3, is NAGVMQNPRHLVRRRGQEARLRCSPMKGHSHVYWYRQLPEEGLKFMVYLQKENIIDESGMPKERFSAEFPKEGPSILRIQQVVRGDSAAYFCASSPLTGPNTEAFFGQGTRLTVV.